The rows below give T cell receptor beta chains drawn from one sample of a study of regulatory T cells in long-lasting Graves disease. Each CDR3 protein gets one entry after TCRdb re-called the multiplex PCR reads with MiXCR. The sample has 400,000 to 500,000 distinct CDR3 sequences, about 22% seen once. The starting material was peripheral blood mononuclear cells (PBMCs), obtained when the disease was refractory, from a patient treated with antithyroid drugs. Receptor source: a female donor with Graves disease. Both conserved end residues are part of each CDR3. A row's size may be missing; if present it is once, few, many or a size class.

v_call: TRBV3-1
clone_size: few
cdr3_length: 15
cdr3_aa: CASSQVGQGAVGQYF

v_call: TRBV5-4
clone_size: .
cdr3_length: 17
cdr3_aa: CASSLEGSRSGANVLTF

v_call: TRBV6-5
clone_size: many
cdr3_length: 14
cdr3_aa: CASSYSREAYEQYF

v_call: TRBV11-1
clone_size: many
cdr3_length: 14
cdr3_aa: CASSLAVSRETQYF

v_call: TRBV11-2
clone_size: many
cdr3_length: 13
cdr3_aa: CASSGDSQETQYF

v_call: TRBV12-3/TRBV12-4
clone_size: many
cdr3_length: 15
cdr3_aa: CASQRDGAGNQPQHF

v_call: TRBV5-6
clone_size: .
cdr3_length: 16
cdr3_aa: CASRPHYRGPQETQYF

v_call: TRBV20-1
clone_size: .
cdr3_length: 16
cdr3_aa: CSASILAGGHQDTQYF

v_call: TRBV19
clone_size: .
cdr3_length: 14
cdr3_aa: CASSTAGLEETQYF

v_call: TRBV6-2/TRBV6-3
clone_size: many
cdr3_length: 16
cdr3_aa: CASSSRWGVPNYGYTF

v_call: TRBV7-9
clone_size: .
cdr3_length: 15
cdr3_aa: CASSPKDRAGGEQYF

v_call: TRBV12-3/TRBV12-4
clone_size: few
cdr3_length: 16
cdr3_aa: CASTKPGLVLPGELFF

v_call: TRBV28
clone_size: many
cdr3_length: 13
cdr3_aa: CASRPFAKNIQYF

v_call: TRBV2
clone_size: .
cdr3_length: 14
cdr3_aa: CASSLSQANTEAFF

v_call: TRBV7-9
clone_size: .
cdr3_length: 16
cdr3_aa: CASSLSGQRIIGELFF

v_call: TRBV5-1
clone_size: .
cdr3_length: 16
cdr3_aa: CASRDEGLAGKETQYF

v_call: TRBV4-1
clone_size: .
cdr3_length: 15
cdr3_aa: CASSPSWDAKNIQYF